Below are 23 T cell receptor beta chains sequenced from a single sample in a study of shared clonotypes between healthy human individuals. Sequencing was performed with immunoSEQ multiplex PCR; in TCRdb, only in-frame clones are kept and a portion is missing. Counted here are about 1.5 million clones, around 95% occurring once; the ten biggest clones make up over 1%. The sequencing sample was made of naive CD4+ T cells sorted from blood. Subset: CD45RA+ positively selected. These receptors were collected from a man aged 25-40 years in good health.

The CDR3 DNA sequence: TGTGCCAGCTCACCGAGGACAACGGACTGGACCTACGAGCAGTACTTC. This sequence encodes CASSPRTTDWTYEQYF. J is TRBJ2-7 and V is TRBV18, with D perhaps given as TRBD1 or TRBD2 (5 bases each). The CDR3 is made up of 16 amino acids. The ends were cut back, 3 bases at V and 2 bases at J, with 17 bases in the middle. Germline assignment: CDR1 KGHSH and CDR2 LQKENI.

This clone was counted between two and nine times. Here the CDR3 reads CASSLRGSVTGELFF. CDR3 in DNA: TGTGCCAGCAGCTTACGGGGTTCGGTCACCGGGGAGCTGTTTTTT. The chain uses TRBV11-2 and TRBJ2-2; tentatively, D is TRBD2 (5 bases). V lost 2 bases to trimming and J lost 4 bases, with 11 bases between them. From germline, CDR1 is SGHAT and CDR2 FQNNGV. The CDR3 consists of 15 residues.

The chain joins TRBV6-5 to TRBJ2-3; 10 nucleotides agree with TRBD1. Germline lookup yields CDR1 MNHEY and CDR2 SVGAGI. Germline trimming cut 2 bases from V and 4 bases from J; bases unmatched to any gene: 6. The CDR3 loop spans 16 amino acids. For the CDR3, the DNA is TGTGCCAGCAGTTACCACGGGACAGGGGTCGCAGATACGCAGTATTTT. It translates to CASSYHGTGVADTQYF.

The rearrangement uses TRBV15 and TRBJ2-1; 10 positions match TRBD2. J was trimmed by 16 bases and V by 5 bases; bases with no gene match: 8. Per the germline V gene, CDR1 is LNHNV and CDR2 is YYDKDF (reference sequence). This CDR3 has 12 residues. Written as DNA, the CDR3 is TGTGCCACCAGCTTAGCGGGAGGCCCGCATTTCTTC. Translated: CATSLAGGPHFF.

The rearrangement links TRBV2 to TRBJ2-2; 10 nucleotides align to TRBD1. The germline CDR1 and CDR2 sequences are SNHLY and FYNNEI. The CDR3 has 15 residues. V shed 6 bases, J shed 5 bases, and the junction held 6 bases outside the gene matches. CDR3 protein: CASRAWDRGTGELFF. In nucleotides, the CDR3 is TGTGCCAGCAGGGCCTGGGACAGGGGAACCGGGGAGCTGTTTTTT.

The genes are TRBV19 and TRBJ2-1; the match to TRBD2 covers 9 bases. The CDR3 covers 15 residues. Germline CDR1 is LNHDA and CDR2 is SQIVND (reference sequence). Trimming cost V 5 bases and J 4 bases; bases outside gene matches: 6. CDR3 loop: CASSRLAGVYNEQFF. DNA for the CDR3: TGTGCCAGTAGTCGATTAGCGGGAGTTTACAATGAGCAGTTCTTC.

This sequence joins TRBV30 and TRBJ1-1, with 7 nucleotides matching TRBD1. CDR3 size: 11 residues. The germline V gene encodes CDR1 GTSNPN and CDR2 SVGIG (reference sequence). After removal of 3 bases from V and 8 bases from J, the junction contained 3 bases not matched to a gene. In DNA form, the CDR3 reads TGTGCCTGGAGGACAGGGCCCGAAGCTTTCTTT. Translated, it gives CAWRTGPEAFF.

CDR3 region: CAWSTYEQFF. CDR3 DNA sequence: TGTGCCTGGAGTACCTATGAGCAGTTCTTC. The chain joins TRBV30 to TRBJ2-1; D remains unclear. Germline values: CDR1 GTSNPN, CDR2 SVGIG (reference sequence). The CDR3 extends over 10 amino acids. The V end lost 2 bases, the J end lost 8 bases, and 4 bases lay between the germline ends.

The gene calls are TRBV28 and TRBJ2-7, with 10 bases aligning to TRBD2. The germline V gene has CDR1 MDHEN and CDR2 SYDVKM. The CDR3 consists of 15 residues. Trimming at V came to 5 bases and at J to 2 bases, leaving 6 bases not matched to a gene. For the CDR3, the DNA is TGTGCCAGCAGTCCCACTAGCGGGGATACCTACGAGCAGTACTTC. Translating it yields CASSPTSGDTYEQYF.

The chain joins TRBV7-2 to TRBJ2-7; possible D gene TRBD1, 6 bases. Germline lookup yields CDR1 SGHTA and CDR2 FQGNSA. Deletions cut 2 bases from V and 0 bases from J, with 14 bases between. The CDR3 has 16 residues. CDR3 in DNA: TGTGCCAGCAGCTTAACAGGGTTAGGGTTCTCCTACGAGCAGTACTTC. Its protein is CASSLTGLGFSYEQYF.

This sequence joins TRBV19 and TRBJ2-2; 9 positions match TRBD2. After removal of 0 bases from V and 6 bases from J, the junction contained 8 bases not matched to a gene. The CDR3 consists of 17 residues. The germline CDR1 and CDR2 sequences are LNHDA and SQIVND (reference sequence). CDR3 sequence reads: CASSIEQGLAGSGELFF. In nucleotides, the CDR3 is TGTGCCAGTAGTATAGAACAAGGGCTAGCGGGATCCGGGGAGCTGTTTTTT.

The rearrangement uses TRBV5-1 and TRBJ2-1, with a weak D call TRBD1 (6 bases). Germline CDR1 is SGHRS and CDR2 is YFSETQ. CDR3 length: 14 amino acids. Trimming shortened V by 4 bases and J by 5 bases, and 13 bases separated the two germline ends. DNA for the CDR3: TGCGCCAGCAGCATTGGACAGCTCAACAATGAGCAGTTCTTC. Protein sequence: CASSIGQLNNEQFF.

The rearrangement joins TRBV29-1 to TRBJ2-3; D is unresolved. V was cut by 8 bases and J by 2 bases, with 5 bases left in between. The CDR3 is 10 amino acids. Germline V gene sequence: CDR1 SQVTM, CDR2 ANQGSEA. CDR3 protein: CSSFTDTQYF. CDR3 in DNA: TGCAGCTCTTTCACAGATACGCAGTATTTT.

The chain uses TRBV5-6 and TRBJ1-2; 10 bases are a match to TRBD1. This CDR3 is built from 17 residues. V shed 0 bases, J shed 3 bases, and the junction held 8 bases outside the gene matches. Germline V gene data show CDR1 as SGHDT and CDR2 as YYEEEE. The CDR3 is CASSLARDRGVYYGYTF. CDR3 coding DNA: TGTGCCAGCAGCTTGGCACGGGACAGGGGTGTTTACTATGGCTACACCTTC.

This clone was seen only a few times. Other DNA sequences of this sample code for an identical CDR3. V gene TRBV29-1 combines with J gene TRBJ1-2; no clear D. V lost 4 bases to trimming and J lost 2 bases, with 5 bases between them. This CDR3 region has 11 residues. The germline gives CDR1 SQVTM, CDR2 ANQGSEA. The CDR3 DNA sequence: TGCAGCGTTGGGCAGAACTATGGCTACACCTTC. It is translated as CSVGQNYGYTF.

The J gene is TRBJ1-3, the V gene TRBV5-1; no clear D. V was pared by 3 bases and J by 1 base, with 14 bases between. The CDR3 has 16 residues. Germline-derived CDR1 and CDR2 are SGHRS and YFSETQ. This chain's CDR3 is CASSSPGGVSGNTIYF. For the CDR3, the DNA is TGCGCCAGCAGCTCTCCCGGTGGGGTGTCTGGAAACACCATATATTTT.

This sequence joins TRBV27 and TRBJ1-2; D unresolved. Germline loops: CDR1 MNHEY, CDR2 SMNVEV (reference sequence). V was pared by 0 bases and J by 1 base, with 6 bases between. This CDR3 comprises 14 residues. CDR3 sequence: CASSLSTSNYGYTF. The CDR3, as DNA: TGTGCCAGCAGTTTATCGACAAGTAACTATGGCTACACCTTC.

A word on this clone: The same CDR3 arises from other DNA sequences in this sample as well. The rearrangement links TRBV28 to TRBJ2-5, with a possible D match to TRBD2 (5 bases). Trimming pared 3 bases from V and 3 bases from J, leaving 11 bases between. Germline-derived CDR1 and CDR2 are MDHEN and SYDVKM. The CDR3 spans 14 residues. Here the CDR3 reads CASSFRGREETQYF. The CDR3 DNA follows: TGTGCCAGCAGTTTTCGCGGGCGGGAAGAGACCCAGTACTTC.

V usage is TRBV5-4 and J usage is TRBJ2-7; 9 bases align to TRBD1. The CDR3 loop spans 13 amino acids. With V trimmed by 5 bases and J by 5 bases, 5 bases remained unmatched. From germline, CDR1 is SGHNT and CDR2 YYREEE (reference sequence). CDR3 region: CASRRQGVDEQYF. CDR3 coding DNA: TGTGCCAGCAGGAGACAGGGGGTCGACGAGCAGTACTTC.

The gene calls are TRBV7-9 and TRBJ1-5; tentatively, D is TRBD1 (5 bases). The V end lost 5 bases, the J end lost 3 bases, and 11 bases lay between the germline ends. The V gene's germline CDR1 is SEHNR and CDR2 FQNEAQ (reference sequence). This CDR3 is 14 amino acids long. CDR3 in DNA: TGTGCCAGCAGCCGCCCGGACACCAATCAGCCCCAGCATTTT. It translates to CASSRPDTNQPQHF.

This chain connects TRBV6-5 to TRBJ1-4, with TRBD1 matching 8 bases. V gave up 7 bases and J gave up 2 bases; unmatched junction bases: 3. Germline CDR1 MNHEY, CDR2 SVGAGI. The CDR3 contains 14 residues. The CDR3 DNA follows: TGTGCCAGCAAAAGGGACAGGACTAATGAAAAACTGTTTTTT. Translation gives CASKRDRTNEKLFF.

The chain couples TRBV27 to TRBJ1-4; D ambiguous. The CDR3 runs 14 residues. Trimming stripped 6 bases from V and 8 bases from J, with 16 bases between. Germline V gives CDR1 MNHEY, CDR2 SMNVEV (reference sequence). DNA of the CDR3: TGTGCCAGCAGCCCCGGAAGTGGCCGGGAAAAACTGTTTTTT. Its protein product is CASSPGSGREKLFF.

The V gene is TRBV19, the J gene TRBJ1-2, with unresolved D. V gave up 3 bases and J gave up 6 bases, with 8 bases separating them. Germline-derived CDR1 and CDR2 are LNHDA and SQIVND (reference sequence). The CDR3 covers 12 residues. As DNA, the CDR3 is TGTGCCAGTAGTATGATGCGAGATGGCTACACCTTC. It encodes CASSMMRDGYTF. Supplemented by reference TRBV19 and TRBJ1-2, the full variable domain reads DGGITQSPKYLFRKEGQNVTLSCEQNLNHDAMYWYRQDPGQGLRLIYYSQIVNDFQKGDIAEGYSVSREKKESFPLTVTSAQKNPTAFYLCASSMMRDGYTFGSGTRLTVV.